This T cell receptor (beta chain) was recorded in a study of T-cell memory formation after mild COVID-19. Study details: The two donors had largely donor-specific TCR clusters. General study points: From day 15 to 85, contracting clones were balanced between CD4 and CD8, whereas later expanders leaned toward CD4+. Cross-reactive memory appears to have joined, as suggested by some responding clones showing up in pre-infection memory.

Germline assignment: CDR1 SGHRS and CDR2 YFSETQ. CDR3 length equals 12 residues. Trimming took off 7 bases at V and 6 bases at J, with 12 bases between the two ends. This clonotype has more than one count but fewer than ten. The antigen is unknown. TCRdb reprocessed the 5' RACE reads via MiXCR and lists one record per CDR3 protein. The sample includes 200,000 to 300,000 distinct CDR3 sequences, 15% of them seen just once. This TCR derives from an adult woman who had mild COVID-19 (a few samples of this study predate the infection). Cell type and time point are not known. The source material was PBMCs or a T cell subset sorted from them (not recorded which). The V call is TRBV5-1, the J call TRBJ2-3, with a weak D call TRBD2 (5 bases). CDR3 in DNA: TGCGCCAGCGCCGTTGAGGGCGATACGCAGTATTTT. Amino acids: CASAVEGDTQYF.